This TCR beta chain was observed in a study of blood T cells in healthy people across ages. Study-wide findings and caveats: Age showed a roughly linear inverse relationship with TCR beta diversity per million T cells.

Each individual donor underwent a draw of ten milliliters of peripheral blood. Every sample had a minimum of 6 million PBMCs isolated. Through a sample-barcoded 5' primer and a J-beta primer mix, a second PCR was run for roughly 6 to 11 cycles. Every cDNA molecule bore a tag from a template-switch adaptor containing 12 random nucleotides. TCRdb processed the 5' RACE reads anew with MiXCR; each CDR3 protein has one entry. The sample lists approximately 880,000 distinct CDR3 sequences, roughly 43% occurring once. V trimming: 4 bases; J trimming: 7 bases; junction bases outside the gene matches: 6. Per the germline V gene, CDR1 is MGHRA and CDR2 is YSYEKL. This CDR3 region has 15 residues. Details on this clonotype: What it binds is unknown.

This TCR came from a man aged 30-40 years in good health. This chain uses TRBV4-1 with TRBJ1-4; 10 positions match TRBD1. Sequencing was performed on blood. Here the CDR3 DNA reads TGCGCCAGCAGCCTAACCGGGACAGGGGTTGAAAAACTGTTTTTT. Residues: CASSLTGTGVEKLFF.